The 10 T cell receptor beta chains below all came from one sample that was sequenced in a study of T cell changes during pregnancy in multiple sclerosis. Sequencing was performed with immunoSEQ multiplex PCR; in TCRdb, only in-frame clones are kept and a portion is missing. The table has 80,000 to 95,000 clones, about 93% seen once. The sample here was peripheral blood, taken in the third trimester of pregnancy. The receptors were sampled from a female donor in good health, enrolled as a control in a pregnancy study.

The chain has TRBV5-1 and TRBJ2-3; D might be TRBD2 (6 bases). The V end lost 0 bases, the J end lost 1 base, and 12 bases lay between the germline ends. The CDR3 extends over 16 amino acids. Germline loops: CDR1 SGHRS, CDR2 YFSETQ. CDR3: CASSLGPWEGTDTQYF. The CDR3 DNA sequence: TGCGCCAGCAGCTTGGGACCTTGGGAGGGCACAGATACGCAGTATTTT. Full variable domain (remainder filled in from reference TRBV5-1 and TRBJ2-3): KAGVTQTPRYLIKTRGQQVTLSCSPISGHRSVSWYQQTPGQGLQFLFEYFSETQRNKGNFPGRFSGRQFSNSRSEMNVSTLELGDSALYLCASSLGPWEGTDTQYFGPGTRLTVL.

V gene TRBV5-1 combines with J gene TRBJ2-1, with 7 bases that match TRBD2. The CDR3 has 14 residues. CDR1 is SGHRS and CDR2 is YFSETQ in the germline V gene. V gave up 2 bases and J gave up 7 bases; unmatched junction bases: 6. The CDR3 region has the DNA TGCGCCAGCAGCTTTGGCGGGAGTGGGAATGAGCAGTTCTTC. Amino acids: CASSFGGSGNEQFF.

This chain joins TRBV5-1 and TRBJ2-2, with a weak D call TRBD2 (6 bases). CDR3 length equals 17 residues. Germline CDR1 reads SGHRS; CDR2 reads YFSETQ. V was shortened by 0 bases and J by 6 bases, with 18 bases between the two germline ends. The CDR3 is CASSLDAGSYASGELFF. The CDR3 bases are TGCGCCAGCAGCTTGGATGCCGGGAGTTACGCCTCCGGGGAGCTGTTTTTT.

The CDR3 coding sequence is TGCGCCAGCAGCCCCGTTCCAGGGAACTATGGCTACACCTTC. Protein product: CASSPVPGNYGYTF. The chain recombines TRBV4-1 with TRBJ1-2; D is perhaps TRBD1 (5 bases). Germline V gene data show CDR1 as MGHRA and CDR2 as YSYEKL. Trimming shortened V by 4 bases and J by 2 bases, and 11 bases separated the two germline ends. The length of the CDR3 is 14 residues.

CDR3 in DNA: TGCGCCAGCAGCTCCAGCGGGAATCCTCAAGAGACCCAGTACTTC. This gives the protein CASSSSGNPQETQYF. The V and J genes are TRBV5-1 and TRBJ2-5; 7 bases fit TRBD2. From germline, CDR1 is SGHRS and CDR2 YFSETQ. The junction had 7 bases not matched to a gene; V was cut back by 3 bases and J by 2 bases. The CDR3 runs to 15 residues.

This chain connects TRBV28 to TRBJ2-1; 13 bases fit TRBD2. Germline loops: CDR1 MDHEN, CDR2 SYDVKM. This CDR3 comprises 13 residues. V was clipped by 11 bases and J by 7 bases; unmatched bases: 5. The CDR3 region has the DNA TGTGCCGGACGGACTAGCGGGAGAAATGAGCAGTTCTTC. Protein sequence: CAGRTSGRNEQFF.

The V call is TRBV5-1, the J call TRBJ2-3; the D is unclear. The germline V and J ends were trimmed by 0 bases and 0 bases, with 11 bases remaining between them. The CDR3 spans 16 residues. Germline V gene lookup returns CDR1 SGHRS and CDR2 YFSETQ. This CDR3 is CASSLGSDSSTDTQYF. The CDR3 region has the DNA TGCGCCAGCAGCTTGGGAAGCGACTCGAGCACAGATACGCAGTATTTT. Supplemented by reference TRBV5-1 and TRBJ2-3, the full variable domain reads KAGVTQTPRYLIKTRGQQVTLSCSPISGHRSVSWYQQTPGQGLQFLFEYFSETQRNKGNFPGRFSGRQFSNSRSEMNVSTLELGDSALYLCASSLGSDSSTDTQYFGPGTRLTVL.

This chain uses TRBV4-1 with TRBJ2-7, with TRBD2 matching 8 bases. V lost 7 bases and J lost 5; bases outside the gene matches: 13. Germline lookup yields CDR1 MGHRA and CDR2 YSYEKL. The CDR3 extends over 15 amino acids. CDR3 residues: CASKPFLAGGHEQYF. CDR3 bases: TGCGCCAGCAAACCCTTTTTGGCGGGAGGTCACGAGCAGTACTTC.

This CDR3 is CASTRGGNTIYF. As DNA, the CDR3 is TGTGCCAGCACCCGAGGGGGAAACACCATATATTTT. The chain links TRBV2 to TRBJ1-3; no firm D call. Trimming stripped 7 bases from V and 4 bases from J, with 8 bases between. The CDR3 consists of 12 residues. Looked up from germline, CDR1 is SNHLY and CDR2 is FYNNEI.

The V call is TRBV27, the J call TRBJ2-1; the D is unclear. The V gene's germline CDR1 is MNHEY and CDR2 SMNVEV (reference sequence). V lost 3 bases to trimming and J lost 5 bases, with 8 bases between them. The CDR3 consists of 13 residues. CDR3 bases: TGTGCCAGCAGTTTCGAGGCAAACAATGAGCAGTTCTTC. It specifies CASSFEANNEQFF.